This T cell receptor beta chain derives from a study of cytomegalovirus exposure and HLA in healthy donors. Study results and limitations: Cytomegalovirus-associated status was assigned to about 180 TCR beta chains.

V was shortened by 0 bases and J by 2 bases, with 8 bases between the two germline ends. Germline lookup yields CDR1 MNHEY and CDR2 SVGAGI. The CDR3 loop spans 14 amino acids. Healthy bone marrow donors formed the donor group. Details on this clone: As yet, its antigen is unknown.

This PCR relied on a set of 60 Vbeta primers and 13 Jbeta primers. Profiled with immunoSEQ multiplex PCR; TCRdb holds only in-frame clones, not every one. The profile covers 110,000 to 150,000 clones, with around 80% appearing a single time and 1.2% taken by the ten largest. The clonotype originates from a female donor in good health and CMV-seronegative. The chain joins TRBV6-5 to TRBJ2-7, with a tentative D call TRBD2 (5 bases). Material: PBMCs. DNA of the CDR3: TGTGCCAGCAGTTACTCGTACGGGACCTACGAGCAGTACTTC. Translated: CASSYSYGTYEQYF.